This T cell receptor beta chain was sequenced for a study of T cells in Graves' hyperthyroidism and ophthalmopathy. This clonotype was seen repeatedly, ten times or more. Antigen unknown. Trimming stripped 1 base from V and 5 bases from J, with 9 bases between. This CDR3 has 13 amino acids. There were TCR beta CDR3 regions amplified from RNA transcripts. When the TCR CDR3 underwent first-round RT-PCR, the HTBI primer set was used. Each CDR3 protein gets one entry after TCRdb re-called the multiplex PCR reads with MiXCR. The profile shows some 510,000 distinct CDR3 sequences, less than 25% of them singletons. Study conclusions and caveats: The authors' 13 V-J model separated ophthalmopathy from stable hyperthyroidism.

This sequence joins TRBV12-3 or TRBV12-4 and TRBJ2-7; D gene uncertain. This receptor was obtained from a man between 18 and 35 years old with Graves' hyperthyroidism. Material for sequencing was blood. The CDR3 here is CASSLEGVNEQYF. The CDR3 nucleotides are TGTGCCAGCAGTTTAGAGGGTGTGAACGAGCAGTACTTC.